These 20 T cell receptor beta chains were all obtained from the same sample, sequenced in a study of sequential checkpoint blockade in melanoma. Treatment meaning: randomized to nivolumab then ipilimumab (arm A) or the reverse (arm B). The method was immunoSEQ multiplex PCR; TCRdb's version includes in-frame clones alone and lacks a portion of them. The profile covers fewer than 20,000 clones, with under 65% appearing a single time and approximately 15% taken by the ten largest. Material: CD8+ T cells sorted from blood (inferred from file names), obtained from a patient given nivolumab and ipilimumab in sequence. These TCRs come from a human donor with melanoma.

This chain connects TRBV7-9 to TRBJ2-1; D is unclear. Trimming left V 2 bases short and J 3 bases short, with 5 bases between. The CDR3 runs 13 residues. The V gene's germline CDR1 is SEHNR and CDR2 FQNEAQ (reference sequence). Here the CDR3 reads CASSLSIYNEQFF. The CDR3 coding sequence is TGTGCCAGCAGCTTATCCATCTACAATGAGCAGTTCTTC. The full variable domain, its missing parts supplied by reference TRBV7-9 and TRBJ2-1, is DTGVSQNPRHKITKRGQNVTFRCDPISEHNRLYWYRQTLGQGPEFLTYFQNEAQLEKSRLLSDRFSAERPKGSFSTLEIQRTEQGDSAMYLCASSLSIYNEQFFGPGTRLTVL.

There are a few counts of this clone. The V and J genes are TRBV5-1 and TRBJ1-1, with D unresolved. From germline, CDR1 is SGHRS and CDR2 YFSETQ. The V end was cut by 6 bases, the J end by 3 bases, with 21 bases between. This CDR3 is built from 16 residues. CDR3 bases: TGCGCCAGCAACCCATACGACCGGGCGGGGTACACTGAAGCTTTCTTT. Translated, it gives CASNPYDRAGYTEAFF.

The V gene is TRBV2, the J gene TRBJ1-1, with 7 bases fitting TRBD1. Germline V gene lookup returns CDR1 SNHLY and CDR2 FYNNEI. The V segment lost 6 bases and the J segment 7 bases; nucleotides outside the gene matches: 8. This CDR3 region has 13 residues. Here the CDR3 reads CASREGQPFEAFF. The CDR3 nucleotides read TGTGCCAGCAGAGAGGGACAGCCTTTTGAAGCTTTCTTT.

This chain connects TRBV6-4 to TRBJ1-2; D possibly corresponds to TRBD1 (5 bases). The germline gives CDR1 MRHNA, CDR2 SNTAGT. The CDR3 sequence is 12 residues long. With 6 bases removed from V and 7 bases from J, the gap between germline ends came to 12 bases. CDR3 in amino acids: CASSDSGTGYTF. The CDR3 nucleotides are TGTGCCAGCAGCGATAGCGGGACTGGCTACACCTTC.

J is TRBJ2-3 and V is TRBV4-1, with a tentative D call TRBD1 (5 bases). CDR3 length: 16 residues. V was shortened by 0 bases and J by 0 bases, with 10 bases between the two germline ends. Germline CDR1 is MGHRA and CDR2 is YSYEKL. CDR3 nucleotides: TGCGCCAGCAGCCAAGAGGCAGGGTCAAGCACAGATACGCAGTATTTT. Its protein is CASSQEAGSSTDTQYF.

This clone was seen only a few times. The rearrangement uses TRBV5-1 and TRBJ1-1; D is unresolved. The germline V gene has CDR1 SGHRS and CDR2 YFSETQ. The CDR3 loop spans 13 amino acids. V lost 6 bases and J 1 base, leaving 10 bases between the germline ends. The CDR3 DNA sequence: TGCGCCAGCACTTGGGCTTCGAACACTGAAGCTTTCTTT. Protein: CASTWASNTEAFF.

A few counts support this clone. CDR3 amino acids: CASSLSYEQYF. DNA for the CDR3: TGTGCCAGCAGCCTCTCCTACGAGCAGTACTTC. V is TRBV7-9 and J is TRBJ2-7; D is unclear. The CDR3 consists of 11 residues. CDR1 and CDR2 from the germline V gene are SEHNR and FQNEAQ (reference sequence). V was clipped by 5 bases and J by 0 bases, with 2 bases between them. Full variable domain (rest looked up from reference TRBV7-9 and TRBJ2-7): DTGVSQNPRHKITKRGQNVTFRCDPISEHNRLYWYRQTLGQGPEFLTYFQNEAQLEKSRLLSDRFSAERPKGSFSTLEIQRTEQGDSAMYLCASSLSYEQYFGPGTRLTVT.

The gene calls are TRBV29-1 and TRBJ2-2; TRBD2 matches 9 bases. The germline CDR1 and CDR2 sequences are SQVTM and ANQGSEA. The junction had 11 bases not matched to a gene; V was cut back by 2 bases and J by 7 bases. The CDR3 has 16 amino acids. CDR3 amino acids: CSVELFVAGVGGELFF. The CDR3 DNA sequence: TGCAGCGTTGAATTGTTCGTAGCGGGAGTGGGCGGGGAGCTGTTTTTT.

A few counts support this clone. V usage is TRBV6-4 and J usage is TRBJ2-1; D might be TRBD2 (7 bases). Germline-derived CDR1 and CDR2 are MRHNA and SNTAGT. CDR3 size: 14 residues. V lost 3 bases to trimming and J lost 5 bases, with 11 bases between them. CDR3 loop: CASSEGGPHNEQFF. The CDR3 DNA is TGTGCCAGCAGTGAGGGGGGGCCCCACAATGAGCAGTTCTTC.

The J gene is TRBJ2-1, the V gene TRBV13; no definite D call. CDR1 is PRHDT, CDR2 FYEKMQ, per germline (reference sequence). The CDR3 has 15 residues. Deletions cut 0 bases from V and 2 bases from J, with 8 bases between. CDR3 sequence (DNA): TGTGCCAGCAGCTTAGGGGTCACAGCCTACAATGAGCAGTTCTTC. This translates into CASSLGVTAYNEQFF.

The rearrangement joins TRBV10-1 to TRBJ1-5; 8 bases line up with TRBD1. Germline V gene data show CDR1 as WNHNN and CDR2 as SYGVQD (reference sequence). Germline trimming cut 0 bases from V and 6 bases from J; bases unmatched to any gene: 4. The length of the CDR3 is 15 residues. Written as DNA, the CDR3 is TGCGCCAGCAGTGAGTCGGCAGGGGGCAGTCAGCCCCAGCATTTT. As protein: CASSESAGGSQPQHF.

The chain combines TRBV10-3 with TRBJ2-2; 8 nucleotides match TRBD2. V lost 7 bases, J lost 5 bases, and 18 bases stayed unmatched. There are 18 residues in the CDR3. Germline CDR1 is ENHRY and CDR2 is SYGVKD. In DNA form, the CDR3 reads TGTGCCATCAAGGATGGAAGTATAACGGGGGGGCGAACCGGGGAGCTGTTTTTT. Its translation is CAIKDGSITGGRTGELFF.

By proportion, this clone is medium-sized. The chain links TRBV5-6 to TRBJ1-2; the D is unclear. There are 13 residues in the CDR3. V was trimmed by 2 bases and J by 6 bases, leaving 11 bases between them. Germline V lookup: CDR1 SGHDT, CDR2 YYEEEE. The CDR3 nucleotides are TGTGCCAGCAGCTTCAACAGTCTGAATGGCTACACCTTC. As protein: CASSFNSLNGYTF.

This clone was recorded only once. The chain employs TRBV7-6 and TRBJ2-5, with 7 bases fitting TRBD1. The J call may not be correct, given that the DNA end is closer to TRBJ2-7. This CDR3 is 14 amino acids long. The germline V gene has CDR1 SGHVS and CDR2 FNYEAQ. The CDR3 DNA reads as TGTGCCAGCAGCCCAACGACAGGGCCCTACGAGCAGTACTTC. As protein: CASSPTTGPYEQYF.

The rearrangement joins TRBV30 to TRBJ1-5; the match to TRBD1 covers 7 bases. With V trimmed by 1 base and J by 0 bases, 3 bases remained unmatched. The V gene's germline CDR1 is GTSNPN and CDR2 SVGIG (reference sequence). CDR3 length: 15 residues. The CDR3 region has the DNA TGTGCCTGGAGTGAGGGGGCCTATAGCAATCAGCCCCAGCATTTT. This sequence encodes CAWSEGAYSNQPQHF.

The gene calls are TRBV2 and TRBJ2-2, with a possible D match to TRBD1 (8 bases). Germline CDR1 SNHLY, CDR2 FYNNEI. V lost 9 bases to trimming and J lost 5 bases, with 19 bases between them. The CDR3 runs to 15 residues. CDR3 sequence reads: CAREQGGLETGELFF. CDR3 bases: TGTGCCAGGGAACAGGGGGGGCTTGAGACCGGGGAGCTGTTTTTT.

The CDR3 nucleotides are TGTGCCAGCAGCTTCCTAGGGACTAGCGGAGACAATGAGCAGTTCTTC. Its translation: CASSFLGTSGDNEQFF. The chain links TRBV13 to TRBJ2-1, with 11 bases that match TRBD2. CDR1 and CDR2 (germline): PRHDT, FYEKMQ (reference sequence). The CDR3 spans 16 residues. J was trimmed by 5 bases and V by 3 bases; bases with no gene match: 6.

There are a few counts of this clone. The chain recombines TRBV28 with TRBJ1-2, with a possible D match to TRBD1 (5 bases). The CDR3 spans 14 residues. The V and J ends lost 5 bases and 3 bases respectively, with 13 bases between them. CDR1 and CDR2 (germline): MDHEN, SYDVKM. This CDR3 is CASSPGRVDYGYTF. CDR3 coding DNA: TGTGCCAGCAGTCCCGGCAGGGTAGACTATGGCTACACCTTC.

This chain links TRBV11-1 with TRBJ2-5, with 11 bases matching TRBD1. Trimming removed 2 bases from V and 3 bases from J; junction bases left unmatched: 2. Germline loops: CDR1 SGHAT, CDR2 FQDESV (reference sequence). The CDR3 covers 15 residues. CDR3 in amino acids: CASSLTGQGEETQYF. For the CDR3, the DNA is TGTGCCAGCAGCTTAACGGGACAGGGGGAAGAGACCCAGTACTTC. Based on the CDR3 plus reference TRBV11-1 and TRBJ2-5, the full variable domain is EAEVAQSPRYKITEKSQAVAFWCDPISGHATLYWYRQILGQGPELLVQFQDESVVDDSQLPKDRFSAERLKGVDSTLKIQPAELGDSAMYLCASSLTGQGEETQYFGPGTRLLVL.

V usage is TRBV19 and J usage is TRBJ2-3; 7 bases line up with TRBD1. The CDR3 runs 15 residues. Germline V gene lookup returns CDR1 LNHDA and CDR2 SQIVND (reference sequence). After removal of 5 bases from V and 0 bases from J, the junction contained 5 bases not matched to a gene. In DNA, the CDR3 is TGTGCCAGTAGTCCGGACAGGACTAGCACAGATACGCAGTATTTT. It specifies CASSPDRTSTDTQYF.